Shown below are 21 T cell receptor beta chains from a single sample sequenced in a study of PD-1 blockade in classical Hodgkin lymphoma. Produced via immunoSEQ multiplex PCR; TCRdb's table is partial and in-frame only. The profile covers several thousand clones, with around nine tenths appearing a single time and 1.4% to 1.5% taken by the ten largest. Documented time point: cycle 4 day 1 (C4D1), after around six weeks of nivolumab. The patients all showed relapse after autologous stem cell transplantation, while their brentuximab vedotin exposure varied. The authors purified CD4+ T cells from thawed PBMCs by magnetic negative selection. The input for sequencing was CD4+ T cells from blood, taken before the fourth cycle of nivolumab. Every receptor here comes from a human donor with classical Hodgkin lymphoma.

This rearrangement joins TRBV27 to TRBJ2-7; tentatively, D is TRBD1 (5 bases). The germline CDR1 and CDR2 sequences are MNHEY and SMNVEV (reference sequence). The CDR3 runs 14 residues. V lost 6 bases to trimming and J lost 4 bases, with 16 bases between them. The CDR3 region is CASSPVSGPYEQYF. For the CDR3, the DNA is TGTGCCAGCAGCCCTGTTTCAGGGCCGTACGAGCAGTACTTC.

This chain joins TRBV7-2 and TRBJ1-4, with D possibly being TRBD1 (5 bases). The CDR3 extends over 16 amino acids. The germline V gene has CDR1 SGHTA and CDR2 FQGNSA. V lost 2 bases, J lost 2 bases, and 12 bases lay in between. The CDR3, as DNA: TGTGCCAGCAGCTTAAAAGTGGGACGGACTAATGAAAAACTGTTTTTT. This gives the protein CASSLKVGRTNEKLFF.

The CDR3, as DNA: TGTGCCAGCAGCCAAGATGCATTGGGTATGAACACTGAAGCTTTCTTT. Translation: CASSQDALGMNTEAFF. This chain connects TRBV4-2 to TRBJ1-1; D gene ambiguous. The CDR3 length is 16 residues. Trimming removed 0 bases at V and 0 bases at J, with 11 bases between. Germline assignment: CDR1 LGHNA and CDR2 YNFKEQ.

The CDR3 region has the DNA TGTGCCAGTAGTATTTCGGGACCTAGAATGGGATCTGGGGCCAACGTCCTGACTTTC. This translates into CASSISGPRMGSGANVLTF. This chain uses TRBV19 with TRBJ2-6, with D perhaps being TRBD1 or TRBD2 (5 bases each). There are 19 residues in the CDR3. Trimming took off 3 bases at V and 1 base at J, with 19 bases between the two ends. Germline lookup yields CDR1 LNHDA and CDR2 SQIVND (reference sequence).

J is TRBJ2-7 and V is TRBV9, with D unresolved. Trimming pared 0 bases from V and 1 base from J, leaving 8 bases between. Germline CDR1 and CDR2: SGDLS and YYNGEE. The CDR3 loop spans 14 amino acids. The CDR3 sequence is CASSVDGGSYEQYF. The CDR3 DNA follows: TGTGCCAGCAGCGTAGACGGTGGTTCCTACGAGCAGTACTTC.

The CDR3 region is CASSPGAISTDTQYF. The CDR3 nucleotides are TGTGCCAGCAGCCCAGGGGCGATAAGCACAGATACGCAGTATTTT. The genes are TRBV11-3 and TRBJ2-3; possibly TRBD1 for D (6 bases). There are 15 residues in the CDR3. Trimming cost V 5 bases and J 0 bases, with 12 bases left between them. Germline V lookup: CDR1 SGHNT, CDR2 YENEEA.

V is TRBV5-1 and J is TRBJ2-5, with D perhaps TRBD1 or TRBD2 (6 bases each). The germline CDR1 and CDR2 sequences are SGHRS and YFSETQ. V was shortened by 5 bases and J by 0 bases, with 20 bases between the two germline ends. The CDR3 spans 17 residues. CDR3 nucleotide sequence: TGCGCCAGCAGTTTCCCCGCTGGGGGGCGACACCAAGAGACCCAGTACTTC. The encoded protein is CASSFPAGGRHQETQYF.

The chain carries TRBV5-4 and TRBJ1-3; 9 positions agree with TRBD1. CDR1 and CDR2 from the germline V gene are SGHNT and YYREEE (reference sequence). The CDR3 runs 17 residues. Losses at the gene ends were 7 bases for V and 4 bases for J; bases not matched to a gene: 15. CDR3 DNA: TGTGCCAGCTGCCTGATGGGACAGGGTCTTCAAGGAAACACCATATATTTT. It is translated as CASCLMGQGLQGNTIYF.

This sequence joins TRBV7-2 and TRBJ2-7; TRBD1 matches 7 bases. Germline loops: CDR1 SGHTA, CDR2 FQGNSA. This CDR3 has 12 amino acids. The ends lost 4 bases at V and 6 bases at J; junction bases unmatched: 3. The CDR3 reads CASSSGGIEQYF. As DNA, the CDR3 is TGTGCCAGCAGCTCAGGGGGAATCGAGCAGTACTTC.

The rearrangement uses TRBV5-1 and TRBJ2-7, with TRBD2 matching over 7 bases. The CDR3 runs to 15 residues. Germline CDR1 and CDR2: SGHRS and YFSETQ. The J segment lost 0 bases and the V segment lost 0 bases, leaving 3 bases of the junction unmatched. CDR3 DNA: TGCGCCAGCAGCTTGGTGATAGCGGGCTCCTACGAGCAGTACTTC. Translation gives CASSLVIAGSYEQYF.

This clone has only one observation. This rearrangement joins TRBV7-7 to TRBJ2-7; the D is unclear. Trimming took off 6 bases at V and 2 bases at J, with 11 bases between the two ends. There are 13 residues in the CDR3. Germline assignment: CDR1 SSHAT and CDR2 FNYEAQ (reference sequence). The CDR3 region has the DNA TGTGCCAGCAGTCCAGGTGACACCTACGAGCAGTACTTC. Encoded protein: CASSPGDTYEQYF.

The rearrangement joins TRBV4-2 to TRBJ2-5, with 7 bases matching TRBD2. The CDR3 runs to 15 residues. V was clipped by 0 bases and J by 5 bases; unmatched bases: 6. In germline, CDR1 is LGHNA, CDR2 YNFKEQ. This CDR3 is CASSQEKWGGETQYF. The CDR3 DNA follows: TGTGCCAGCAGCCAAGAAAAGTGGGGGGGGGAGACCCAGTACTTC.

This clone has only one observation. The chain uses TRBV10-3 and TRBJ2-4, with a possible D match to TRBD1 (6 bases). CDR1 and CDR2 from the germline V gene are ENHRY and SYGVKD. The CDR3 extends over 15 amino acids. V was cut by 8 bases and J by 2 bases, with 16 bases left in between. The CDR3 nucleotides read TGTGCCATCGGGGGCGAAGGGGCCTCCAAAAACATTCAGTACTTC. Protein product: CAIGGEGASKNIQYF.

The genes are TRBV6-5 and TRBJ2-1; D is unresolved. CDR1 and CDR2 (germline): MNHEY, SVGAGI. The CDR3 runs 15 residues. Trimming cost V 3 bases and J 4 bases, with 13 bases left between them. CDR3 residues: CASSYVGFGYNEQFF. For the CDR3, the DNA is TGTGCCAGCAGTTATGTGGGGTTTGGGTACAATGAGCAGTTCTTC.

The V call is TRBV27, the J call TRBJ2-7; D unresolved. CDR3 length equals 12 residues. V dropped 4 bases and J dropped 3 bases, with 7 bases sitting between them. In germline, CDR1 is MNHEY, CDR2 SMNVEV (reference sequence). CDR3 amino acids: CASSSSHYEQYF. The CDR3, as DNA: TGTGCCAGCAGTTCCAGTCACTACGAGCAGTACTTC.

The gene calls are TRBV28 and TRBJ1-2; 9 bases line up with TRBD1. Germline CDR1 MDHEN, CDR2 SYDVKM. With 9 bases clipped from V and 7 bases from J, the junction kept 21 bases outside the gene matches. This CDR3 has 17 amino acids. The CDR3 spells CASIRNPGQGSFRGYTF. In DNA form, the CDR3 reads TGTGCCAGTATACGAAACCCGGGACAGGGTTCGTTTCGTGGCTACACCTTC.

The chain is built from TRBV7-2 and TRBJ2-1, with TRBD2 matching 7 bases. The CDR3 is 15 residues long. CDR1 is SGHTA, CDR2 FQGNSA, per germline. The junction had 6 bases not matched to a gene; V was cut back by 4 bases and J by 3 bases. CDR3 loop: CASSSGLEGYNEQFF. The CDR3 DNA follows: TGTGCCAGCAGCTCCGGACTAGAGGGCTACAATGAGCAGTTCTTC. The full variable domain, rest sourced from reference TRBV7-2 and TRBJ2-1, is GAGVSQSPSNKVTEKGKDVELRCDPISGHTALYWYRQSLGQGLEFLIYFQGNSAPDKSGLPSDRFSAERTGGSVSTLTIQRTQQEDSAVYLCASSSGLEGYNEQFFGPGTRLTVL.

This chain connects TRBV30 to TRBJ1-6, with D hard to call. Germline V gene sequence: CDR1 GTSNPN, CDR2 SVGIG (reference sequence). The CDR3 runs 12 residues. V was clipped by 4 bases and J by 10 bases, with 11 bases between them. The CDR3 DNA sequence: TGTGCCTGGATTCCCCCGGTATCACCCCTCCACTTT. Residues: CAWIPPVSPLHF.

The chain combines TRBV14 with TRBJ2-1; 13 bases line up with TRBD2. Germline V gives CDR1 SGHDN, CDR2 FVKESK. Germline trimming cut 1 base from V and 6 bases from J; bases unmatched to any gene: 6. There are 17 residues in the CDR3. The CDR3 nucleotides read TGTGCCAGCAGCCAAGGGACTAGCGGGAGAGTAGGCAATGAGCAGTTCTTC. This codes for CASSQGTSGRVGNEQFF.

The rearrangement uses TRBV5-4 and TRBJ2-1; tentatively, D is TRBD2 (6 bases). Germline CDR1 SGHNT, CDR2 YYREEE (reference sequence). The CDR3 loop spans 16 amino acids. V gave up 8 bases and J gave up 5 bases, with 23 bases separating them. The CDR3 region has the DNA TGTGCCAGTGCCCCAGGTGCCGGGAGTAAAAACAATGAGCAGTTCTTC. As protein: CASAPGAGSKNNEQFF.

The gene calls are TRBV29-1 and TRBJ2-5; D is undetermined. Trimming left V 7 bases short and J 2 bases short, with 14 bases between. Per the germline V gene, CDR1 is SQVTM and CDR2 is ANQGSEA. CDR3 length: 13 residues. Here the CDR3 reads CSAGPAVQETQYF. CDR3 DNA: TGCAGCGCTGGCCCGGCAGTTCAAGAGACCCAGTACTTC.